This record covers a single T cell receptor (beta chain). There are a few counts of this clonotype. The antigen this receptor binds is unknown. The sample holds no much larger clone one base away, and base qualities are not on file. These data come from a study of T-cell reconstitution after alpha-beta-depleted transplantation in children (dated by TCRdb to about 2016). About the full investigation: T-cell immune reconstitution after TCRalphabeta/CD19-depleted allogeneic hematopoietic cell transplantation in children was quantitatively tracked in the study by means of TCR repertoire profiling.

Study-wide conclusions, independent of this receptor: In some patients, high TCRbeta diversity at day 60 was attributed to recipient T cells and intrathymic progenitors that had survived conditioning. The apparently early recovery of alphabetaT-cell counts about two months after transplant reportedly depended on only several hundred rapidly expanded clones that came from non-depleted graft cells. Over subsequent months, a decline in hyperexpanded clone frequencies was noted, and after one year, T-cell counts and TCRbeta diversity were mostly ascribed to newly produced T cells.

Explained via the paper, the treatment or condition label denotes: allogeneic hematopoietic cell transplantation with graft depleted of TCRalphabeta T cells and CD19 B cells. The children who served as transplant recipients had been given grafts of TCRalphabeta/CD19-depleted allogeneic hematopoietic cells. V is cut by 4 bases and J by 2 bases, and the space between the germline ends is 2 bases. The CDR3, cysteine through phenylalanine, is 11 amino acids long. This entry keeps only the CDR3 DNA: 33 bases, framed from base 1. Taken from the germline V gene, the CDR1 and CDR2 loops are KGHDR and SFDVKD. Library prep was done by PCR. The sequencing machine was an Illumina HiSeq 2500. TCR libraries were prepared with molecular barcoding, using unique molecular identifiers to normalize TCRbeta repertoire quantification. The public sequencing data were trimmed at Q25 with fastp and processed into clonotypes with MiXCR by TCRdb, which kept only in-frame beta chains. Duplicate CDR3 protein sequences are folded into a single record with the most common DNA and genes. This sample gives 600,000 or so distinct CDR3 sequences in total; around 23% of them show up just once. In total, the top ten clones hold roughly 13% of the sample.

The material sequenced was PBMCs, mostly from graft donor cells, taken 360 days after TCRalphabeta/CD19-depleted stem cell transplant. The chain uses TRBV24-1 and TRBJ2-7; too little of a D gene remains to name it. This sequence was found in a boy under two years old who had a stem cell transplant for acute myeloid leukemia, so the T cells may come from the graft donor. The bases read TGTGCCACCAGTGACACCTACGAGCAGTACTTC. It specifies CATSDTYEQYF.